The 16 T cell receptor beta chains below were found in one sample sequenced in a study of beta chain features in type 1 diabetes (dated by TCRdb to about 2018). General study outcomes and caveats: In all four CD4+ subsets, TCRB CDR3 length was moderately but significantly shorter in type 1 diabetes patients.

Antigens of these TCRs are unknown. Library construction relied on the immunoSEQ multiplex PCR assay. All of the isolated RNA was reverse transcribed with the High Capacity cDNA Reverse Transcription Kit, so expressed TCRB transcripts were sequenced. Here the immuneACCESS table is served through TCRdb, limited to in-frame sequences with V and J called. Missing clones are a known gap in these copies; in checked studies unresolved V genes cover under half, and the rest lacks a known reason. This sample gives 300,000 to 400,000 clones in total; approximately 13% of them show up just once. Roughly 0.015% of the sample is taken by the ten largest. The sequenced sample consisted of naive CD4+ T cells from blood. Read against the paper, the sample's cell subset or site label means: true naive CD4+ T cells. The receptors derive from a woman aged 18-29 years with type 1 diabetes.

This clone was seen more than once but under ten times. The chain carries TRBV4-2 and TRBJ2-3, with TRBD2 as a possible D gene (6 bases). The CDR3 contains 15 residues. CDR1 is LGHNA and CDR2 is YNFKEQ in the germline V gene. Trimming shortened V by 0 bases and J by 4 bases, and 11 bases separated the two germline ends. The CDR3 DNA is TGTGCCAGCAGCCAAGATTGGCTAGCGCCAGATACGCAGTATTTT. It specifies CASSQDWLAPDTQYF.

This clone was seen more than once but under ten times. The chain recombines TRBV4-1 with TRBJ2-5; TRBD2 aligns across 8 bases. V shed 4 bases, J shed 7 bases, and the junction held 5 bases outside the gene matches. CDR3 length: 13 amino acids. CDR1 and CDR2 (germline): MGHRA, YSYEKL. Here the CDR3 reads CASSPGLVGTQYF. DNA for the CDR3: TGCGCCAGCAGCCCGGGACTAGTGGGGACCCAGTACTTC.

In this sample, this clone turned up a few times. The chain uses TRBV5-5 and TRBJ2-7, with D perhaps matching TRBD2 (5 bases). Trimming shortened V by 4 bases and J by 0 bases, and 17 bases separated the two germline ends. Germline CDR1 and CDR2: SGHKS and YYEKEE (reference sequence). The CDR3 has 16 amino acids. The CDR3 bases are TGTGCCAGCAGCCCTGGGTCGGGAACGCTCTCCTACGAGCAGTACTTC. Translation gives CASSPGSGTLSYEQYF.

The rearrangement joins TRBV23-1 to TRBJ1-2; no firm D call. TRBV23-1 is an ORF, with its function uncertain. The CDR3 loop spans 14 amino acids. V was cut by 7 bases and J by 6 bases, with 18 bases left in between. The CDR3 reads CASTRKPLQDGYTF. Written as DNA, the CDR3 is TGCGCCAGCACTCGGAAACCCCTCCAGGATGGCTACACCTTC.

This clone was seen only a few times. The chain employs TRBV7-2 and TRBJ1-1; D not certain. There are 14 residues in the CDR3. CDR1 and CDR2 from the germline V gene are SGHTA and FQGNSA. The V gene lost 5 bases and the J gene lost 11 bases, with 21 bases spanning the gap. CDR3 bases: TGTGCCAGCAGCCCAAAGAGTGCAGGCCGAGGGGCTTTCTTT. It yields the protein CASSPKSAGRGAFF.

The chain is built from TRBV7-9 and TRBJ2-1; 11 bases line up with TRBD2. CDR3 length equals 15 residues. In germline, CDR1 is SEHNR, CDR2 FQNEAQ (reference sequence). The V segment lost 6 bases and the J segment 9 bases; nucleotides outside the gene matches: 10. The CDR3 protein is CASSLIAGGSPEQFF. DNA for the CDR3: TGTGCCAGCAGTCTAATAGCGGGAGGGTCCCCTGAGCAGTTCTTC.

The rearrangement uses TRBV7-9 and TRBJ1-1; TRBD1 matches 9 bases. The CDR3 loop spans 17 amino acids. V was clipped by 5 bases and J by 0 bases; unmatched bases: 10. Germline V gives CDR1 SEHNR, CDR2 FQNEAQ (reference sequence). CDR3 sequence reads: CASSPGQGITMNTEAFF. CDR3 nucleotides: TGTGCCAGCAGCCCAGGACAGGGGATAACAATGAACACTGAAGCTTTCTTT. Combining the CDR3 with reference TRBV7-9 and TRBJ1-1 gives the whole variable domain DTGVSQNPRHKITKRGQNVTFRCDPISEHNRLYWYRQTLGQGPEFLTYFQNEAQLEKSRLLSDRFSAERPKGSFSTLEIQRTEQGDSAMYLCASSPGQGITMNTEAFFGQGTRLTVV.

This clone turned up a few times. The rearrangement joins TRBV15 to TRBJ1-2, with 8 bases matching TRBD1. This CDR3 region has 14 residues. Trimming removed 3 bases from V and 3 bases from J; junction bases left unmatched: 3. Germline CDR1 LNHNV, CDR2 YYDKDF (reference sequence). CDR3 loop: CATSRQGADYGYTF. The CDR3 bases are TGTGCCACCAGCAGGCAGGGGGCGGACTATGGCTACACCTTC. The entire variable domain, with the rest obtained from reference TRBV15 and TRBJ1-2, is as follows: DAMVIQNPRYQVTQFGKPVTLSCSQTLNHNVMYWYQQKSSQAPKLLFHYYDKDFNNEADTPDNFQSRRPNTSFCFLDIRSPGLGDTAMYLCATSRQGADYGYTFGSGTRLTVV.

The DNA for the CDR3 is TGTGCCAGCAGCCGGTCGGGCGAGCAGTACTTC. Translating gives CASSRSGEQYF. The genes are TRBV5-4 and TRBJ2-7; D call uncertain. In germline, CDR1 is SGHNT, CDR2 YYREEE (reference sequence). The CDR3 has 11 amino acids. Trimming removed 4 bases from V and 6 bases from J, with 8 bases in between.

In DNA form, the CDR3 reads TGTGCCAGCAGCGTAGCCCCGGGACAGGGAGAGACCCAGTACTTC. Its translation is CASSVAPGQGETQYF. The chain combines TRBV9 with TRBJ2-5; 9 bases line up with TRBD1. CDR3 length: 15 residues. Trimming at V came to 0 bases and at J to 4 bases, leaving 4 bases not matched to a gene. Germline lookup yields CDR1 SGDLS and CDR2 YYNGEE.

This clone was counted a few times. The V gene is TRBV28, the J gene TRBJ1-5, with TRBD1 identical over 7 bases. The CDR3 totals 14 residues. Germline CDR1 MDHEN, CDR2 SYDVKM. V lost 4 bases, J lost 12 bases, and 12 bases stayed unmatched. CDR3 DNA sequence: TGTGCCAGCAGTTCCCCCGAGAGGGGGCTGCGCCAGCATTTT. It specifies CASSSPERGLRQHF.

In its sample, this clone was seen a few times. With a much larger clone just one base away, this may be a read error. This chain joins TRBV6-1 and TRBJ2-1; 9 nucleotides align to TRBD1. Germline V gene lookup returns CDR1 MNHNS and CDR2 SASEGT. Trimming cost V 6 bases and J 0 bases; bases outside gene matches: 0. CDR3 length: 14 residues. The CDR3, as DNA: TGTGCCAGCAGGACAGGGGGCTCCTACAATGAGCAGTTCTTC. Protein: CASRTGGSYNEQFF.

CDR3 sequence (DNA): TGTGCCAGCAGCTTAGGCGTAGCAAATCGTGGAAACACCATATATTTT. Protein sequence: CASSLGVANRGNTIYF. The genes are TRBV5-4 and TRBJ1-3; unclear D gene. V lost 2 bases to trimming and J lost 3 bases, with 15 bases between them. The CDR3 runs 16 residues. Germline values: CDR1 SGHNT, CDR2 YYREEE (reference sequence).

A few counts support this clone. The chain carries TRBV29-1 and TRBJ2-1; TRBD2 might be the D (6 bases). Trimming removed 2 bases at V and 3 bases at J, with 14 bases between. This CDR3 region has 15 residues. CDR1 and CDR2 (germline): SQVTM, ANQGSEA. The CDR3 here is CSVETYPGGYNEQFF. The CDR3 nucleotides read TGCAGCGTTGAAACGTATCCCGGGGGCTACAATGAGCAGTTCTTC.

This clone has a handful of counts. The rearrangement links TRBV12-5 to TRBJ2-1; weak D call: TRBD1 (5 bases). The germline gives CDR1 LGHNT, CDR2 FRNRAP. Trimming took 3 bases from V and 5 from J, leaving 11 bases between them. The CDR3 is 14 amino acids. The CDR3 DNA reads TGTGCTAGTGGTTTCCAGGGTGGCCACAATGAGCAGTTCTTC. Its protein is CASGFQGGHNEQFF.

This clone showed up just a few times. The chain is built from TRBV7-9 and TRBJ1-2; D unclear. Trimming left V 2 bases short and J 0 bases short, with 7 bases between. The germline V gene encodes CDR1 SEHNR and CDR2 FQNEAQ (reference sequence). There are 14 residues in the CDR3. The CDR3 DNA sequence: TGTGCCAGCAGCTTACTGAGTACTAACTATGGCTACACCTTC. Protein product: CASSLLSTNYGYTF.